The entry below gives a single T cell receptor beta chain sequence along with its context. The V and J ends lost 4 bases and 8 bases respectively, with 19 bases between them. The germline gives CDR1 SGHRS, CDR2 YFSETQ. The CDR3 loop spans 15 amino acids. The sample belongs to a study of memory CD4+ T cells and cytomegalovirus serostatus. Generated by immunoSEQ multiplex PCR, the TCRdb table keeps only in-frame clones and is missing some. The sample carries about 52,000 clones, roughly 78% recorded once. The sort gate was single viable CD3+CD4+CD8-CD45RO+ cells for memory CD4+ T cells. The TCR originated in an adult in good health and CMV-seronegative. The chain links TRBV5-1 to TRBJ2-1; D remains unclear. The sequenced material came from memory CD4+ T cells from blood. The CDR3 nucleotides read TGCGCCAGCAGCGCCTCCTCGCCGAGGTTCGATGAGCAGTTCTTC. It encodes CASSASSPRFDEQFF.